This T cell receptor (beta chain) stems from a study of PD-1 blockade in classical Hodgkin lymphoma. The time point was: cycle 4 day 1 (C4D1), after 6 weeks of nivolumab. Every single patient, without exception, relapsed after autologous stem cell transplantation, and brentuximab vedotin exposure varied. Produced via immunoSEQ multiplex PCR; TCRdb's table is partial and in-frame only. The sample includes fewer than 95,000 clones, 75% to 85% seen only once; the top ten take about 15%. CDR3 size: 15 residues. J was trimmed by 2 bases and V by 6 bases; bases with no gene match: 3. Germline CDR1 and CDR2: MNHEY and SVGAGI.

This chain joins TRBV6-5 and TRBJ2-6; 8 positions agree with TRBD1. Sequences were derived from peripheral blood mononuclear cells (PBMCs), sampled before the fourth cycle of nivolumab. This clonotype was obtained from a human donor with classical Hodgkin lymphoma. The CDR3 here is CASSSDRAGANVLTF. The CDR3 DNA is TGTGCCAGCAGCTCGGACAGGGCTGGGGCCAACGTCCTGACTTTC.